Following are 28 T cell receptor beta chains from one sample sequenced in a study of blood T cells in healthy people across ages (dated by TCRdb to about 2015). The library relied on 5' RACE. Sequenced using an Illumina HiSeq 2500. A second roughly 7 to 11 cycle PCR used a sample-barcoded 5' primer and a J-beta primer mix. The public reads were run again by TCRdb, first through fastp at Q25 and then through MiXCR, and only productive beta chains were kept. Records with the same CDR3 protein are collapsed into one entry carrying the most frequent genes and DNA. This sample lists about 680,000 distinct CDR3 sequences; roughly 49% were detected once. The ten largest make up around a third of the sample. The source material was blood. Receptor source: a woman aged 60-75 years in good health.

Only a few counts were recorded for this clonotype. The genes are TRBV28 and TRBJ2-1, with 8 bases identical to TRBD1. The V gene's germline CDR1 is MDHEN and CDR2 SYDVKM. This CDR3 region has 13 residues. With V trimmed by 10 bases and J by 4 bases, 6 bases remained unmatched. In nucleotides, the CDR3 is TGTGCCATTTCAGGGGGCTCATACAATGAGCAGTTCTTC. Its translation: CAISGGSYNEQFF.

The J gene is TRBJ2-1, the V gene TRBV13; 11 bases are a match to TRBD2. The CDR3 consists of 15 residues. Germline V CDR1 and CDR2: PRHDT, FYEKMQ (reference sequence). The V gene end was trimmed by 5 bases and the J gene end by 12 bases; junction bases not matched to a gene: 12. CDR3 sequence reads: CASSSRGSGRASQFF. The CDR3 region has the DNA TGTGCCAGCAGCAGCCGCGGTAGCGGGAGGGCCTCGCAGTTCTTC.

This CDR3 reads CSGNSGSMREQYF. As DNA, the CDR3 is TGCAGCGGCAATAGCGGGAGTATGCGTGAGCAGTACTTC. This chain uses TRBV29-1 with TRBJ2-7; 9 bases line up with TRBD2. Germline values: CDR1 SQVTM, CDR2 ANQGSEA. Unmatched junction bases numbered 11, after V lost 7 bases and J lost 7 bases. This CDR3 comprises 13 residues.

V gene TRBV20-1 combines with J gene TRBJ2-3; no reliable D call. This CDR3 has 13 amino acids. The V end was cut by 0 bases, the J end by 6 bases, with 10 bases between. Germline V lookup: CDR1 DFQATT, CDR2 SNEGSKA (reference sequence). The CDR3 is CSARDNSADTQYF. The CDR3, as DNA: TGCAGTGCTAGAGATAACAGCGCGGATACGCAGTATTTT.

The chain couples TRBV10-3 to TRBJ2-3; 12 bases match TRBD2. The V and J ends lost 3 bases and 1 base, in that order; junction bases with no gene match: 5. CDR3 size: 17 residues. Germline V gives CDR1 ENHRY, CDR2 SYGVKD. CDR3 loop: CAISDQTSGRGTDTQYF. The CDR3 DNA reads as TGTGCCATCAGTGACCAGACTAGCGGGAGAGGCACAGATACGCAGTATTTT.

The CDR3 sequence is CASSLGAAAGLNQETQYF. The CDR3 nucleotides read TGTGCCAGCAGCTTAGGAGCAGCGGCAGGGTTAAACCAAGAGACCCAGTACTTC. The chain links TRBV7-9 to TRBJ2-5; D is perhaps TRBD1 or TRBD2 (5 bases each). Germline V gives CDR1 SEHNR, CDR2 FQNEAQ (reference sequence). This CDR3 has 18 amino acids. V shed 1 base and J shed 0 bases, with 18 bases lying between them.

The chain combines TRBV7-2 with TRBJ2-1, with D possibly TRBD2 on 6 matching bases. The CDR3 is 15 residues long. Germline values: CDR1 SGHTA, CDR2 FQGNSA. V lost 5 bases to trimming and J lost 5 bases, with 16 bases between them. The CDR3 DNA follows: TGTGCCAGCAGCCCCCTCCAGGGAGGTAACAATGAGCAGTTCTTC. This encodes CASSPLQGGNNEQFF.

The chain employs TRBV2 and TRBJ2-6, with D possibly being TRBD1 (6 bases). Germline-derived CDR1 and CDR2 are SNHLY and FYNNEI. The CDR3 is made up of 14 amino acids. V was clipped by 8 bases and J by 0 bases, with 8 bases between them. DNA for the CDR3: TGTGCCAGCGAGGACAGCTCTGGGGCCAACGTCCTGACTTTC. Translating it yields CASEDSSGANVLTF. Looking up the rest from reference TRBV2 and TRBJ2-6 gives the full variable domain: EPEVTQTPSHQVTQMGQEVILRCVPISNHLYFYWYRQILGQKVEFLVSFYNNEISEKSEIFDDQFSVERPDGSNFTLKIRSTKLEDSAMYFCASEDSSGANVLTFGAGSRLTVL.

V and J are TRBV6-2 or TRBV6-3 and TRBJ2-1, with D unresolved. V was pared by 7 bases and J by 5 bases, with 9 bases between. Germline loops: CDR1 MNHEY, CDR2 SVGEGT. This CDR3 spans 12 amino acids. The CDR3 DNA reads as TGTGCCAGCAATCTCGTCCACAATGAGCAGTTCTTC. Protein product: CASNLVHNEQFF.

The gene calls are TRBV7-2 and TRBJ2-1; D remains unclear. Germline V gives CDR1 SGHTA, CDR2 FQGNSA. V shed 1 base and J shed 1 base, with 11 bases lying between them. The CDR3 totals 16 residues. The CDR3: CASSLVFALSYNEQFF. The CDR3 coding sequence is TGTGCCAGCAGCTTAGTCTTTGCTTTATCCTACAATGAGCAGTTCTTC.

The chain carries TRBV20-1 and TRBJ1-1; 11 bases line up with TRBD1. Germline V CDR1 and CDR2: DFQATT, SNEGSKA (reference sequence). V was clipped by 3 bases and J by 5 bases; unmatched bases: 5. The CDR3 is 14 residues long. CDR3 residues: CSASLGTGGTEAFF. CDR3 DNA: TGCAGTGCTAGCCTCGGGACAGGGGGAACTGAAGCTTTCTTT.

This clonotype was seen a few times. This chain uses TRBV20-1 with TRBJ2-7; D gene uncertain. The CDR3 runs to 10 residues. With 8 bases removed from V and 3 bases from J, the gap between germline ends came to 8 bases. Germline CDR1 is DFQATT and CDR2 is SNEGSKA (reference sequence). DNA of the CDR3: TGCAGTTCCCTCAACTACGAGCAGTACTTC. This encodes CSSLNYEQYF.

Concerning this clonotype itself: The junction departs from the called germline gene at one end, perhaps through a read error. The gene calls are TRBV7-3 and TRBJ2-3; 8 positions match TRBD1. Germline assignment: CDR1 SGHTA and CDR2 FQGTGA. This CDR3 has 14 amino acids. For the CDR3, the DNA is TGTGCCAGCAGCTTGGCCGGACAGGGCGGTACGCCGTATTTT. Amino acids: CASSLAGQGGTPYF.

At least ten counts were recorded for this clonotype. The rearrangement joins TRBV4-3 to TRBJ1-2; no reliable D call. The CDR3 is 14 residues long. The V and J ends lost 4 bases and 5 bases respectively, with 14 bases between them. Germline V gene lookup returns CDR1 LGHNA and CDR2 YSLEER. The CDR3 DNA reads as TGCGCCAGCAGCCCGGCCCATCTTGGGTATGGCTACACCTTC. It yields the protein CASSPAHLGYGYTF.

This clonotype was counted a few times. This chain connects TRBV7-2 to TRBJ2-5; no clear D gene. Germline assignment: CDR1 SGHTA and CDR2 FQGNSA. This CDR3 spans 16 amino acids. The V gene lost 2 bases and the J gene lost 5 bases, with 18 bases spanning the gap. This CDR3 reads CASSLTLSQPGETQYF. CDR3 DNA sequence: TGTGCCAGCAGCTTAACCCTGTCCCAACCCGGGGAGACCCAGTACTTC. The entire variable domain, with the rest obtained from reference TRBV7-2 and TRBJ2-5, is as follows: GAGVSQSPSNKVTEKGKDVELRCDPISGHTALYWYRQSLGQGLEFLIYFQGNSAPDKSGLPSDRFSAERTGGSVSTLTIQRTQQEDSAVYLCASSLTLSQPGETQYFGPGTRLLVL.

The chain employs TRBV5-5 and TRBJ2-5; D is perhaps TRBD2 (5 bases). The CDR3 is made up of 14 amino acids. V was pared by 2 bases and J by 5 bases, with 13 bases between. CDR1 is SGHKS, CDR2 YYEKEE, per germline (reference sequence). The CDR3 coding sequence is TGTGCCAGCAGCTTTCCGGCGGGTCCCGAGACCCAGTACTTC. It codes for CASSFPAGPETQYF.

The rearrangement links TRBV27 to TRBJ1-2; D might be TRBD1 (6 bases). CDR3 size: 15 residues. Trimming shortened V by 4 bases and J by 0 bases, and 12 bases separated the two germline ends. From germline, CDR1 is MNHEY and CDR2 SMNVEV (reference sequence). The CDR3 sequence: CASSSRTETNYGYTF. In nucleotides, the CDR3 is TGTGCCAGCAGTTCCCGGACAGAGACTAACTATGGCTACACCTTC.

The CDR3 DNA sequence: TGTGCCAGCAGCCCAACAGGACAGGCCACAGATACGCAGTATTTT. Amino acid sequence: CASSPTGQATDTQYF. This sequence joins TRBV3-1 and TRBJ2-3, with 7 bases lining up with TRBD1. Per the germline V gene, CDR1 is LGHDT and CDR2 is YNNKEL (reference sequence). J was trimmed by 2 bases and V by 4 bases; bases with no gene match: 6. The CDR3 consists of 15 residues.

The V and J genes are TRBV4-2 and TRBJ2-7, with 9 positions matching TRBD1. Germline CDR1 LGHNA, CDR2 YNFKEQ. V was clipped by 0 bases and J by 2 bases; unmatched bases: 2. The CDR3 has 15 amino acids. The CDR3 loop reads CASSQDRDRAYEQYF. The CDR3 nucleotides read TGTGCCAGCAGCCAAGATAGGGACAGGGCCTACGAGCAGTACTTC.

The chain joins TRBV7-2 to TRBJ2-5; no reliable D call. CDR3 size: 13 residues. CDR1 and CDR2 (germline): SGHTA, FQGNSA. V was clipped by 4 bases and J by 3 bases, with 9 bases between them. The CDR3 DNA reads TGTGCCAGCAGCTGGACCCTAAAAGAGACCCAGTACTTC. Protein sequence: CASSWTLKETQYF.

The chain joins TRBV5-1 to TRBJ2-7; D is unresolved. The CDR3 is 12 amino acids. Trimming pared 2 bases from V and 5 bases from J, leaving 8 bases between. Germline V gene lookup returns CDR1 SGHRS and CDR2 YFSETQ. CDR3 sequence: CASSFGSHEQYF. CDR3 in DNA: TGCGCCAGCAGCTTTGGTTCCCACGAGCAGTACTTC.

A note on this clonotype: Being one base from a much bigger clone, this may be a read error. This rearrangement joins TRBV29-1 to TRBJ2-1, with D uncertain. The germline V gene encodes CDR1 SQVTM and CDR2 ANQGSEA. The V and J ends lost 7 bases and 4 bases respectively, with 11 bases between them. This CDR3 spans 12 amino acids. CDR3: CSAGSVYNEQFF. CDR3 nucleotide sequence: TGCAGCGCTGGTTCGGTTTACAATGAGCAGTTCTTC.

The gene calls are TRBV7-2 and TRBJ2-1; a possible D gene is TRBD2 (5 bases). The J call is in doubt because the DNA end fits TRBJ2-7 better. The CDR3 contains 16 residues. The germline CDR1 and CDR2 sequences are SGHTA and FQGNSA. The CDR3 coding sequence is TGTGCCAGCAGCTTAGCCCTAGCATCGGTCGGGGACGAGCAGTACTTC. This sequence encodes CASSLALASVGDEQYF.

The rearrangement links TRBV20-1 to TRBJ1-2; weak D call: TRBD1 (6 bases). This CDR3 spans 13 amino acids. Germline V lookup: CDR1 DFQATT, CDR2 SNEGSKA (reference sequence). Trimming left V 0 bases short and J 6 bases short, with 11 bases between. The chain's CDR3 is CSARDSAGDGYTF. DNA of the CDR3: TGCAGTGCTAGAGATTCGGCAGGGGATGGCTACACCTTC.

The chain is built from TRBV7-2 and TRBJ2-7, with TRBD2 matching over 14 bases. With V trimmed by 5 bases and J by 4 bases, 13 bases remained unmatched. The germline gives CDR1 SGHTA, CDR2 FQGNSA. This CDR3 is built from 18 residues. CDR3 DNA: TGTGCCAGCAGCCCCAAGACTAGCGGGAGGGCCTTAGGATACGAGCAGTACTTC. Encoded protein: CASSPKTSGRALGYEQYF.

The chain combines TRBV10-3 with TRBJ2-1, with unresolved D. The J call may not be correct, given that the DNA end is closer to TRBJ2-7. Germline lookup yields CDR1 ENHRY and CDR2 SYGVKD. The CDR3 length is 16 residues. The CDR3 is CAISELRTRSYNEQYF. In DNA, the CDR3 is TGTGCCATCAGTGAGTTGCGTACCCGATCCTACAATGAGCAGTACTTC.

The chain uses TRBV29-1 and TRBJ2-5, with TRBD2 matching 10 bases. This CDR3 comprises 14 residues. J gave up 1 base and V 5 bases, and 4 bases lay outside the gene matches. The V gene's germline CDR1 is SQVTM and CDR2 ANQGSEA. This CDR3 is CSVRSGRAQETQYF. CDR3 sequence (DNA): TGCAGCGTTAGGAGCGGGAGGGCCCAAGAGACCCAGTACTTC.

The CDR3 protein is CASSQGTGSQETQYF. In nucleotides, the CDR3 is TGCGCCAGCAGCCAAGGCACAGGGAGCCAAGAGACCCAGTACTTC. The V and J genes are TRBV4-3 and TRBJ2-5; possibly TRBD1 for D (6 bases). Trimming removed 1 base at V and 1 base at J, with 10 bases between. Germline-derived CDR1 and CDR2 are LGHNA and YSLEER. The CDR3 spans 15 residues.